The 6 T cell receptor beta chains below all came from one sample that was sequenced in a study of beta chain features in type 1 diabetes. TCRB transcripts that were expressed got sequenced, as all of the isolated RNA had been reverse transcribed. The table came from immunoSEQ multiplex PCR; TCRdb's copy has only in-frame clones and leaves some out. The sample consists of around 350,000 clones, about 12% of them appearing once. The specimen was naive CD4+ T cells from blood. The source is a man between 18 and 35 years old in good health.

This clone was counted between two and nine times. Other DNA sequences in this sample translate to the same CDR3. J is TRBJ1-1 and V is TRBV7-2, with a tentative D call TRBD1 (6 bases). In germline, CDR1 is SGHTA, CDR2 FQGNSA. The CDR3 totals 13 residues. Trimming left V 3 bases short and J 1 base short, with 6 bases between. CDR3 DNA: TGTGCCAGCAGCTTGACAGGGAACACTGAAGCTTTCTTT. This gives the protein CASSLTGNTEAFF.

In its sample, this clone was seen a few times. The V and J genes are TRBV7-9 and TRBJ2-5, with 10 bases aligning to TRBD1. This CDR3 comprises 15 residues. Germline trimming cut 5 bases from V and 5 bases from J; bases unmatched to any gene: 8. Germline-derived CDR1 and CDR2 are SEHNR and FQNEAQ (reference sequence). The CDR3 protein is CASSPRQGAGETQYF. CDR3 nucleotides: TGTGCCAGCAGCCCAAGACAGGGGGCTGGGGAGACCCAGTACTTC.

V is TRBV6-5 and J is TRBJ2-2; D gene unclear. The CDR3 extends over 15 amino acids. Germline CDR1 and CDR2: MNHEY and SVGAGI. V was clipped by 0 bases and J by 3 bases, with 8 bases between them. The chain's CDR3 is CASSYSNPDTGELFF. CDR3 in DNA: TGTGCCAGCAGTTACTCGAACCCGGACACCGGGGAGCTGTTTTTT.

This chain connects TRBV2 to TRBJ2-1; TRBD2 matches 10 bases. The trim removed 4 bases at V and 8 bases at J, leaving 8 bases unmatched. The length of the CDR3 is 15 residues. Germline loops: CDR1 SNHLY, CDR2 FYNNEI. The CDR3 DNA reads as TGTGCCAGCAGTGGGATAGCGGGGGGTGGGGATGAGCAGTTCTTC. Translating gives CASSGIAGGGDEQFF. The whole variable domain, remainder taken from reference TRBV2 and TRBJ2-1, is EPEVTQTPSHQVTQMGQEVILRCVPISNHLYFYWYRQILGQKVEFLVSFYNNEISEKSEIFDDQFSVERPDGSNFTLKIRSTKLEDSAMYFCASSGIAGGGDEQFFGPGTRLTVL.

This clone was observed a handful of times. The chain couples TRBV7-9 to TRBJ1-1; possible D gene TRBD1, 6 bases. V lost 4 bases to trimming and J lost 0 bases, with 9 bases between them. Germline V gives CDR1 SEHNR, CDR2 FQNEAQ (reference sequence). The CDR3 has 14 amino acids. CDR3 residues: CASSSGQLNTEAFF. For the CDR3, the DNA is TGTGCCAGCAGCTCAGGACAGCTGAACACTGAAGCTTTCTTT.

This clone was observed a handful of times. The chain has TRBV5-8 and TRBJ1-1, with 7 bases fitting TRBD1. The V gene's germline CDR1 is SGHTS and CDR2 YDEGEE. Unmatched junction bases numbered 9, after V lost 5 bases and J lost 5 bases. This CDR3 spans 14 amino acids. The CDR3 DNA reads TGTGCCAGCAGATGGGGCAGGGGGATGACTGAAGCTTTCTTT. Protein product: CASRWGRGMTEAFF.